These 18 T cell receptor beta chains were sequenced from one sample in a study of blood T cell repertoires in COVID-19 (dated by TCRdb to between 2020 and 2021). The receptor library was made with the immunoSEQ multiplex PCR assay. TCRdb stores this immuneACCESS table with in-frame sequences only. Part of the clones is absent; in the studies checked, under half of the shortfall reflects unresolved V genes, and no reason is known for the rest. The sample yields more than 250,000 clones; roughly 86% were counted once. The ten most abundant clones make up about 2.7% of the sample. Sequenced: PBMCs or T cells enriched from blood (not recorded which). The source of these receptors is a woman younger than 35 who had recovered from COVID-19.

This clone was seen once. This rearrangement joins TRBV16 to TRBJ1-3; 7 nucleotides line up with TRBD1. Unmatched junction bases numbered 10, after V lost 2 bases and J lost 0 bases. CDR1 is KGHSY and CDR2 is FQNENV in the germline V gene. The CDR3 covers 18 residues. The CDR3 region has the DNA TGTGCCAGCAGCCAAATTGCGTTGACAGGGCGCTCTGGAAACACCATATATTTT. Translating it yields CASSQIALTGRSGNTIYF.

The rearrangement links TRBV1 to TRBJ2-1; TRBD2 is the table's D call and was not checked against the DNA. TRBV1 is shown as a pseudogene. The CDR3 length is 15 residues. The CDR3 coding sequence is TGCACCAGCAGCCAACAAGGACTAGCGGGGGTTGAGCAGTTCTTC. Translation: CTSSQQGLAGVEQFF.

This sequence joins TRBV14 and TRBJ1-2, with 7 positions matching TRBD1. This CDR3 has 14 residues. The junction had 6 bases not matched to a gene; V was cut back by 4 bases and J by 4 bases. Germline V gives CDR1 SGHDN, CDR2 FVKESK. This CDR3 is CASSPTGSSYGYTF. The CDR3, as DNA: TGTGCCAGCAGCCCGACAGGGAGCTCCTATGGCTACACCTTC.

The chain is built from TRBV2 and TRBJ2-3; 8 bases are a match to TRBD2. The CDR3 has 15 residues. V lost 4 bases and J lost 4; bases outside the gene matches: 7. Germline CDR1 and CDR2: SNHLY and FYNNEI. This CDR3 is CASSVFAGGPDTQYF. The CDR3 DNA reads as TGTGCCAGCAGTGTTTTCGCGGGAGGACCAGATACGCAGTATTTT.

The V and J genes are TRBV7-2 and TRBJ1-1; a possible D gene is TRBD1 (6 bases). Germline V lookup: CDR1 SGHTA, CDR2 FQGNSA. This CDR3 is built from 13 residues. V was trimmed by 3 bases and J by 5 bases, leaving 10 bases between them. The CDR3 region has the DNA TGTGCCAGCAGCTTCTCAGGGGTTACTGAAGCTTTCTTT. Translating it yields CASSFSGVTEAFF.

V and J are TRBV10-2 and TRBJ2-5; 12 bases are a match to TRBD2. The CDR3 runs to 13 residues. Germline CDR1 reads WSHSY; CDR2 reads SAAADI. Unmatched junction bases numbered 2, after V lost 8 bases and J lost 4 bases. CDR3 sequence: CASRLAGVETQYF. Written as DNA, the CDR3 is TGCGCCAGCCGACTAGCGGGAGTAGAGACCCAGTACTTC.

The chain employs TRBV28 and TRBJ1-5; D perhaps matches TRBD1 (6 bases). The CDR3 is 21 amino acids. Germline CDR1 reads MDHEN; CDR2 reads SYDVKM. V was trimmed by 3 bases and J by 2 bases, leaving 29 bases between them. CDR3 region: CASSLLFMGALETAGNQPQHF. CDR3 DNA: TGTGCCAGCAGTTTGTTGTTTATGGGGGCTCTGGAGACGGCCGGCAATCAGCCCCAGCATTTT.

The V and J genes are TRBV7-8 and TRBJ1-5, with D maybe TRBD1 (5 bases). The CDR3 length is 15 residues. CDR1 is SGHVS, CDR2 FQNEAQ, per germline. The V end lost 0 bases, the J end lost 5 bases, and 11 bases lay between the germline ends. CDR3 sequence: CASSLASGKDQPQHF. The CDR3 DNA sequence: TGTGCCAGCAGCTTAGCGTCAGGGAAGGATCAGCCCCAGCATTTT.

CDR3 DNA: TGTGCCAGCAGTCTAAGGGGTGAGAACACTGAAGCTTTCTTT. Its translation: CASSLRGENTEAFF. The rearrangement links TRBV6-2 or TRBV6-3 to TRBJ1-1; possibly TRBD1 for D (5 bases). Germline V gene data show CDR1 as MNHEY and CDR2 as SVGEGT. V lost 5 bases, J lost 1 base, and 11 bases lay in between. The CDR3 extends over 14 amino acids.

The chain has TRBV20-1 and TRBJ2-2; the match to TRBD1 covers 11 bases. The CDR3 runs to 16 residues. Germline CDR1 DFQATT, CDR2 SNEGSKA (reference sequence). V shed 3 bases, J shed 6 bases, and the junction held 9 bases outside the gene matches. The CDR3 DNA reads as TGCAGTGCTAGTGGCCGGGACAGGGGGGACTCCGGGGAGCTGTTTTTT. It is translated as CSASGRDRGDSGELFF.

The chain joins TRBV5-5 to TRBJ1-6, with D maybe TRBD1 (6 bases). Germline CDR1 reads SGHKS; CDR2 reads YYEKEE (reference sequence). The CDR3 consists of 14 residues. Trimming took 3 bases from V and 6 from J, leaving 10 bases between them. CDR3 residues: CASSYGQFNSPLHF. CDR3 bases: TGTGCCAGCAGCTACGGACAGTTTAATTCACCCCTCCACTTT.

The rearrangement links TRBV7-2 to TRBJ1-2, with D possibly being TRBD1 (5 bases). CDR1 is SGHTA and CDR2 is FQGNSA in the germline V gene. The CDR3 length is 14 residues. The V and J ends lost 5 bases and 4 bases respectively, with 14 bases between them. The CDR3 loop reads CASSTSGGFYGYTF. CDR3 nucleotides: TGTGCCAGCAGCACCTCTGGGGGGTTCTATGGCTACACCTTC.

The V and J genes are TRBV7-9 and TRBJ2-1; 10 nucleotides line up with TRBD2. CDR1 and CDR2 (germline): SEHNR, FQNEAQ (reference sequence). With V trimmed by 5 bases and J by 6 bases, 7 bases remained unmatched. This CDR3 region has 15 residues. CDR3 DNA: TGTGCCAGCAGCCCAAGCGGGAGGGGAGGCAATGAGCAGTTCTTC. Its protein product is CASSPSGRGGNEQFF.

J is TRBJ1-4 and V is TRBV21-1. TRBV21-1 is a pseudogene segment. The CDR3 runs to 15 residues. This chain's CDR3 is CASPQRRRFNEKLFF. In nucleotides, the CDR3 is TGTGCCAGCCCCCAAAGGCGGAGGTTTAATGAAAAACTGTTTTTT.

The V and J genes are TRBV7-9 and TRBJ2-3; D is perhaps TRBD1 (6 bases). Germline V gene lookup returns CDR1 SEHNR and CDR2 FQNEAQ (reference sequence). There are 14 residues in the CDR3. Trimming took 5 bases from V and 3 from J, leaving 12 bases between them. The CDR3 loop is CASSHPTGTDTQYF. CDR3 nucleotides: TGTGCCAGCAGCCACCCTACAGGGACAGATACGCAGTATTTT.

The genes are TRBV25-1 and TRBJ1-4, with 8 bases lining up with TRBD1. The CDR3 is 15 residues long. Germline V gene lookup returns CDR1 MGHDK and CDR2 SYGVNS. V dropped 8 bases and J dropped 7; count of bases not matched to a gene: 12. The DNA of the CDR3 is TGTGCCAGCGTCCAGACACAGGGGGACGGTGAAAAACTGTTTTTT. Protein: CASVQTQGDGEKLFF.

The V gene is TRBV27, the J gene TRBJ1-4, with 8 bases aligning to TRBD1. V was clipped by 4 bases and J by 4 bases; unmatched bases: 2. Germline CDR1 is MNHEY and CDR2 is SMNVEV (reference sequence). The CDR3 spans 14 residues. Written as DNA, the CDR3 is TGTGCCAGCAGTTCACAGGGGGTTAATGAAAAACTGTTTTTT. It yields the protein CASSSQGVNEKLFF.

V and J are TRBV10-1 and TRBJ2-1, with D uncertain. CDR1 and CDR2 (germline): WNHNN, SYGVQD (reference sequence). The CDR3 covers 12 residues. V was pared by 5 bases and J by 9 bases, with 11 bases between. The CDR3 coding sequence is TGCGCCAGCAGTAACCATCGAGGTGAGCAGTTCTTC. It translates to CASSNHRGEQFF.